The rows below give T cell receptor beta chains drawn from one sample of a study of control samples from healthy donors and cancer patients. The protocol was immunoSEQ multiplex PCR, while the TCRdb copy is restricted to in-frame clones and leaves out a portion. This table holds about 130,000 clones, around 93% found once. The sequencing input was blood. These receptor sequences come from a young man in good health. Each CDR3 is given with its conserved first and last residue. The D gene is left open where the match is weak. Clone size is stated in some rows and not others, as once, few, many or a class when expanded.

v_call	d_call	clone_size	cdr3_length	j_call	cdr3_nt	cdr3_aa
TRBV5-1	TRBD2	few	13	TRBJ2-5	TGCGCCACCGCGGGGGGGCTTGGAGAGACCCAGTACTTC	CATAGGLGETQYF
TRBV6-5	TRBD1	-	13	TRBJ1-6	TGTGCCAGCACCGGGACAGGGGGCCTTGCCCTCCACTTT	CASTGTGGLALHF
TRBV4-1	TRBD1	-	15	TRBJ1-5	TGCGCCAGCAGCCAAGTCAGGGGGAGCAATCAGCCCCAGCATTTT	CASSQVRGSNQPQHF
TRBV4-1	TRBD1	-	14	TRBJ2-7	TGCGCCAGCAGCCAAGATCCAGGGGGCTATGAGCAGTACTTC	CASSQDPGGYEQYF
TRBV7-9	TRBD1	few	16	TRBJ1-2	TGTGCCAGCAGCTTCTCGGGACAGGGGAGCAACTATGGCTACACCTTC	CASSFSGQGSNYGYTF
TRBV27	-	-	15	TRBJ1-1	TGTGCCAGCAGTTCCCTGGGGTTCAGAAACACTGAAGCTTTCTTT	CASSSLGFRNTEAFF
TRBV5-1	-	-	12	TRBJ1-1	TGCGCCAGCAGCGCTGACCAAGGTGGAGCTTTCTTT	CASSADQGGAFF
TRBV7-9	-	-	13	TRBJ1-1	TGTGCCAGCAGCTTAGACGTAGGCACTGAAGCTTTCTTT	CASSLDVGTEAFF
TRBV20-1	-	-	10	TRBJ1-1	TGCAGTGCGTGGGAGACTGAAGCTTTCTTT	CSAWETEAFF
TRBV19	-	-	17	TRBJ1-3	TGTGCCAGTAGTACCCCTTTTTGGAGGGACTCTGGAAACACCATATATTTT	CASSTPFWRDSGNTIYF
TRBV5-1	-	once	17	TRBJ2-3	TGCGCCAGCAGCTTGGCCTTAACTAGCACTGGCACAGATACGCAGTATTTT	CASSLALTSTGTDTQYF
TRBV7-9	TRBD1	-	14	TRBJ1-4	TGTGCCAGCAGCGACAGGGGGCCCGAAGAAAAACTGTTTTTT	CASSDRGPEEKLFF
TRBV11-2	-	-	13	TRBJ1-2	TGTGCCAGCAGCTTGAACAGCCGCTATGGCTACACCTTC	CASSLNSRYGYTF
TRBV30	-	-	15	TRBJ1-4	TGTGCCTGGAGTGACTACAGGGAGAAAAGGGGAAAACTGTTTTTT	CAWSDYREKRGKLFF